The clone carrying this T cell receptor (beta chain) was recorded only once. The data belong to a study of blood T cell repertoires in COVID-19. Background on the study: Samples came from the United States, Italy and Spain, spanning acute and convalescent COVID-19. Sources were T cells, B-cell-depleted T cells, or PBMCs; the material itself was cDNA or gDNA.

Participant age was roughly 18 to 95 years, and participants resided in 24 US areas. Participants were placed into cohorts based on the clinical history they reported. Germline CDR1 reads MDHEN; CDR2 reads SYDVKM. The CDR3 contains 15 residues. The V end was cut by 6 bases, the J end by 7 bases, with 19 bases between. Data came from immunoSEQ multiplex PCR; TCRdb stores just in-frame clones and leaves some out. The sample contains around 300,000 clones, about 90% of which appear only once. This chain uses TRBV28 with TRBJ1-5, with D perhaps TRBD1 (6 bases). The sequence came from a woman in her late teens or twenties with acute COVID-19. Sequenced material: PBMCs or T cells enriched from blood (not recorded which). In nucleotides, the CDR3 is TGTGCCAGCAGCCCGGGGGGGGCGAAAGGACAGCCCCAGCATTTT. This gives the protein CASSPGGAKGQPQHF.